Listed below are T cell receptor beta chains from one sample, sequenced in a study of T cell responses to AZD1222 COVID-19 vaccine. Generated by immunoSEQ multiplex PCR, the TCRdb table keeps only in-frame clones and is missing some. The sample consists of some 130,000 clones, approximately 92% of them appearing once. The sequences come from peripheral blood, collected 28 days after the second AZD1222 dose. The receptors stem from an adult who received the AZD1222 COVID-19 vaccine. Both conserved end residues are part of each CDR3. The D gene is left open where the match is weak. Some rows have no size entry. The others give once, few or many, or a class for an expanded clone.

J | D | size | V | CDR3 | DNA
TRBJ1-1 | . | . | TRBV11-1 | CASSSDGPNTEAFF | TGTGCCAGCAGCTCGGACGGACCGAACACTGAAGCTTTCTTT
TRBJ1-1 | TRBD1 | . | TRBV19 | CASTRTDRGRPEAFF | TGTGCCAGTACCCGGACCGACAGGGGGAGACCTGAAGCTTTCTTT
TRBJ1-3 | TRBD1 | . | TRBV25-1 | CASSGPSGQGYGNTIYF | TGTGCCAGCAGTGGGCCCTCGGGACAGGGTTATGGAAACACCATATATTTT
TRBJ1-2 | . | . | TRBV5-4 | CASSLGQRNYGYTF | TGTGCCAGCAGCTTGGGACAGAGAAACTATGGCTACACCTTC
TRBJ1-2 | . | . | TRBV10-3 | CAISTPFAQSYGYTF | TGTGCCATCAGTACACCGTTCGCACAAAGCTATGGCTACACCTTC
TRBJ1-1 | . | few | TRBV5-8 | CASSTLSWVGTEAFF | TGTGCCAGCAGCACCCTTTCCTGGGTGGGCACTGAAGCTTTCTTT
TRBJ2-3 | . | . | TRBV6-5 | CASRGGVTDTQYF | TGTGCCAGCAGAGGGGGAGTCACAGATACGCAGTATTTT
TRBJ1-1 | . | . | TRBV9 | CASSGNRAQAFF | TGTGCCAGCAGCGGAAACAGGGCTCAAGCTTTCTTT
TRBJ2-5 | . | . | TRBV7-2 | CASSGNRGRETQYF | TGTGCCAGCAGCGGGAATCGGGGGCGGGAGACCCAGTACTTC
TRBJ1-2 | . | . | TRBV30 | CAWSLDSPRGYGYTF | TGTGCCTGGAGTCTGGACAGCCCTCGTGGCTATGGCTACACCTTC
TRBJ1-5 | . | . | TRBV7-2 | CASSLAAVMNQPQHF | TGTGCCAGCAGCTTGGCGGCCGTAATGAATCAGCCCCAGCATTTT
TRBJ2-3 | TRBD2 | . | TRBV7-3 | CASKVWRGTSLSTDTQYF | TGTGCCAGCAAGGTTTGGCGGGGGACTTCCCTCAGCACAGATACGCAGTATTTT
TRBJ2-7 | . | . | TRBV28 | CASSFFGGPPYEQYF | TGTGCCAGCAGTTTTTTCGGGGGGCCCCCCTACGAGCAGTACTTC
TRBJ1-4 | TRBD1 | once | TRBV2 | CASSARGFGEKLFF | TGTGCCAGCAGTGCCAGGGGGTTCGGGGAAAAACTGTTTTTT
TRBJ1-2 | TRBD1 | . | TRBV7-3 | CASSARDSYYGYTF | TGTGCCAGCAGCGCAAGGGACAGCTACTATGGCTACACCTTC
TRBJ2-5 | . | . | TRBV6-6 | CASSQTSRGAAGPQETQYF | TGTGCCAGCAGTCAAACCTCCCGGGGGGCCGCCGGACCCCAAGAGACCCAGTACTTC
TRBJ2-1 | . | . | TRBV4-1 | CASSQETGHYNEQFF | TGCGCCAGCAGCCAAGAGACGGGTCACTACAATGAGCAGTTCTTC
TRBJ1-1 | . | . | TRBV19 | CASTPTGARTEAFF | TGTGCCAGTACCCCAACCGGGGCCCGTACTGAAGCTTTCTTT
TRBJ1-2 | TRBD1 | . | TRBV28 | CASTNPPGQGTGANYGYTF | TGTGCCAGCACCAACCCTCCTGGACAGGGGACGGGGGCTAACTATGGCTACACCTTC
TRBJ1-4 | . | . | TRBV4-1 | CASKPSSNEKLFF | TGCGCCAGCAAACCCAGCTCCAATGAAAAACTGTTTTTT
TRBJ1-2 | . | . | TRBV11-3 | CASSLRTGQYGYTF | TGTGCCAGCAGCTTACGAACAGGGCAATATGGCTACACCTTC
TRBJ2-7 | TRBD1 | . | TRBV5-5 | CASSLAPGQGLQYEQYF | TGTGCCAGCAGCTTGGCCCCGGGACAGGGGTTGCAGTACGAGCAGTACTTC
TRBJ2-3 | . | . | TRBV20-1 | CSASTDTQYF | TGCAGTGCTAGCACAGATACGCAGTATTTT
TRBJ2-7 | . | few | TRBV7-9 | CASSFGTAEQYF | TGTGCCAGCAGCTTCGGGACGGCCGAGCAGTACTTC
TRBJ1-6 | . | . | TRBV3-1/TRBV3-2 | CASSRRQYNSPLHF | TGTGCCAGCAGCCGTCGACAGTATAATTCACCCCTCCACTTT